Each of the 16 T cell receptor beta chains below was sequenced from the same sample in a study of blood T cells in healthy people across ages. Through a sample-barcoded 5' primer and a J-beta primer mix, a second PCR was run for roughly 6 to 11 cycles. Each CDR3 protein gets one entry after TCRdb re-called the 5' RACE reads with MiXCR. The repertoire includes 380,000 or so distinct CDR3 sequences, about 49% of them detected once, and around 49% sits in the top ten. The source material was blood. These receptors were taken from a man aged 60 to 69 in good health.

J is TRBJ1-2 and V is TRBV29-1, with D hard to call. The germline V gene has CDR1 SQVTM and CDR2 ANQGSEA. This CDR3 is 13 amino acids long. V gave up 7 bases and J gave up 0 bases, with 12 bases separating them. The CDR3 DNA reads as TGCAGCGCCCGAAGAGGGTCTAACTATGGCTACACCTTC. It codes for CSARRGSNYGYTF.

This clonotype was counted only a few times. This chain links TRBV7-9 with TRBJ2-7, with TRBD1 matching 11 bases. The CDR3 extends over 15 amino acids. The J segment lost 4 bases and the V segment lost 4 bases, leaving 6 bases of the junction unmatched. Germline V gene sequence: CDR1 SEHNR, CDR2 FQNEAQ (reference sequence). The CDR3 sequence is CASSSGQGARYEQYF. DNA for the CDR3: TGTGCCAGCAGCTCCGGACAGGGGGCGAGGTACGAGCAGTACTTC.

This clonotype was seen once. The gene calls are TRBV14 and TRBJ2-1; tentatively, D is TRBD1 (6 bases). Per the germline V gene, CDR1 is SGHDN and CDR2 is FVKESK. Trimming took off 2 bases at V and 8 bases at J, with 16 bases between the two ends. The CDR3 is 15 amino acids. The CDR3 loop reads CASSQFPGTRDEQFF. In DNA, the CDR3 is TGTGCCAGCAGCCAATTTCCAGGGACACGCGATGAGCAGTTCTTC.

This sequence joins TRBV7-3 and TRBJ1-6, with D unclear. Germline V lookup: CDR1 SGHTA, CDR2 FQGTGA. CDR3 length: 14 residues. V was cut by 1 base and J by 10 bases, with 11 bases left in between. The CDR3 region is CASSLNPGESPLHF. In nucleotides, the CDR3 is TGTGCCAGCAGCTTAAACCCGGGAGAATCACCCCTCCACTTT.

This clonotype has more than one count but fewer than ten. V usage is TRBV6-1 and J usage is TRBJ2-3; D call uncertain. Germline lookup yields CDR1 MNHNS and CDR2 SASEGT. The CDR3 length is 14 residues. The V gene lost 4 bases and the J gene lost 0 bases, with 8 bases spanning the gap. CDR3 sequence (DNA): TGTGCCAGCAGTGTACGTGCTAGCACAGATACGCAGTATTTT. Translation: CASSVRASTDTQYF.

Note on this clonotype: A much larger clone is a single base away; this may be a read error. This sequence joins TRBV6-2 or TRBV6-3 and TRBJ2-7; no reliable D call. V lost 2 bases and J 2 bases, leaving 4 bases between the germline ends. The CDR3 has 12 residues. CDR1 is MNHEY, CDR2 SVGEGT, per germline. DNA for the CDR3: TGTGCCAGCAGTTACAACACCTACGAGCAGTACTTC. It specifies CASSYNTYEQYF.

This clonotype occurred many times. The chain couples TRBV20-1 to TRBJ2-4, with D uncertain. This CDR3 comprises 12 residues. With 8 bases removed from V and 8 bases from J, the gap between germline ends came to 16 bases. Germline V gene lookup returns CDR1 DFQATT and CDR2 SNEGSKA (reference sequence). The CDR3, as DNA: TGCAGTTTCCGTTTCGAGGACGACATTCAGTACTTC. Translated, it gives CSFRFEDDIQYF.

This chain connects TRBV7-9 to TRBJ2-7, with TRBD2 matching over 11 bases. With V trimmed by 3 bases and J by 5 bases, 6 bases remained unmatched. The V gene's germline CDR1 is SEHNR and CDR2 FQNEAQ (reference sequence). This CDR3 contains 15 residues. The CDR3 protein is CASSLPGTSGHEQYF. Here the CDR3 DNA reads TGTGCCAGCAGCTTGCCCGGGACTAGCGGCCACGAGCAGTACTTC.

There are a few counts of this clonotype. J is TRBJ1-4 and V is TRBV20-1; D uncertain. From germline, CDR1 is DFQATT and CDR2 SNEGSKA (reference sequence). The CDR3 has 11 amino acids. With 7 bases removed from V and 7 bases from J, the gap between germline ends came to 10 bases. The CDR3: CSGSFGEKLFF. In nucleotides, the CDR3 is TGCAGTGGTAGCTTCGGTGAAAAACTGTTTTTT.

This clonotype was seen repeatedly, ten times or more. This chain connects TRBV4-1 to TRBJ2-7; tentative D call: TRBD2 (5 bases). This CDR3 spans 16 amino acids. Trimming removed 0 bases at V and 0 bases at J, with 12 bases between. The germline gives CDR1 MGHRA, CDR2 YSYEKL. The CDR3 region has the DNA TGCGCCAGCAGCCAAGATACATCGGGGTCCTCCTACGAGCAGTACTTC. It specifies CASSQDTSGSSYEQYF.

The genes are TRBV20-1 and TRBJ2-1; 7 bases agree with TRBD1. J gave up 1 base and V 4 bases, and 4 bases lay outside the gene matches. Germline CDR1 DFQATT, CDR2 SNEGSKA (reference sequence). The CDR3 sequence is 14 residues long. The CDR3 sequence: CSAKLDRSYNEQFF. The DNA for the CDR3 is TGCAGTGCTAAGCTGGACAGGTCCTACAATGAGCAGTTCTTC.

In DNA, the CDR3 is TGTGCCAGCAGTTACTCGAGGCCAGGCCGGGAGACCCAGTACTTC. Its translation is CASSYSRPGRETQYF. The genes are TRBV6-6 and TRBJ2-7; no reliable D call. TRBJ2-5 matches the DNA end more closely, so the J call is doubtful. CDR3 size: 15 residues. Looked up from germline, CDR1 is MNHNY and CDR2 is SVGAGI (reference sequence).

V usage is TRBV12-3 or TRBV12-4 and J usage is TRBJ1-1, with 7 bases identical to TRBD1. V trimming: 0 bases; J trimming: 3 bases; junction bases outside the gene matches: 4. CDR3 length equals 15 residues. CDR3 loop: CASSLAGTAYTEAFF. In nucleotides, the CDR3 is TGTGCCAGCAGTTTAGCTGGGACAGCCTACACTGAAGCTTTCTTT.

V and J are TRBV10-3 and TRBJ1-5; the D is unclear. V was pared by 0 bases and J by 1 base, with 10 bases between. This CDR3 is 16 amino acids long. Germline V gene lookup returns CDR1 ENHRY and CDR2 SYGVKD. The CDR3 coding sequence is TGTGCCATCAGTGAGTCGAGGGTTGGGAGCAATCAGCCCCAGCATTTT. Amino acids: CAISESRVGSNQPQHF.

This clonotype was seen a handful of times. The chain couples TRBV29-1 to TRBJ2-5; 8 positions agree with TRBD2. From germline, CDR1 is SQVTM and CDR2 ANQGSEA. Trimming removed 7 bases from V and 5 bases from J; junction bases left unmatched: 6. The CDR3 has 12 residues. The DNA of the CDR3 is TGCAGCGCTGTAGCGGGGTGGGAGACCCAGTACTTC. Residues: CSAVAGWETQYF.

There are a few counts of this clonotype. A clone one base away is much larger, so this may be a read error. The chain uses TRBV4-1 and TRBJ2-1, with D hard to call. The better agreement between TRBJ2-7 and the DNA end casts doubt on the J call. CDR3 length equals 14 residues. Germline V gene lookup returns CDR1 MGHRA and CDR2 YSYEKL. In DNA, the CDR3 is TGCGCCAGCAGCAATCCGAGCTCCTACAATGAGCAGTACTTC. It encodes CASSNPSSYNEQYF.